This entry describes one TCR beta chain. Antigen specificity is unknown. TCRdb reprocessed the reads via MiXCR and lists one record per CDR3 protein. The sample carries 750,000 to 900,000 distinct CDR3 sequences, about 29% recorded once. This sample is drawn from a study of T cell repertoires in cytomegalovirus infection. Overall study: Both recently identified HLA-C-restricted and well-studied HLA-B-restricted CMV epitopes were used in the study. CMV infection and matching HLA type were both indicated by public TCR beta signatures. The study's findings and limits: Individuals carrying CMV plus the relevant HLA were identified by cumulative frequency of public TCR beta families. HLA-C-restricted, CMV-specific TCR beta clonotypes were dominant ex vivo.

Sequences were derived from cultured CD8+ T cells from PBMCs, sampled from culture after CMV antigen stimulation. This clonotype was obtained from a human donor in good health (CMV status not recorded). Some clones in this sample may be carry-over from other donors' samples.

The CDR3 region is CATGAASGALNNEQFF. CDR3 nucleotides: TGTGCCACTGGCGCGGCTAGCGGGGCTTTAAACAATGAGCAGTTCTTC. V and J are TRBV10-3 and TRBJ2-1; the match to TRBD2 covers 9 bases. The trim removed 10 bases at V and 5 bases at J, leaving 15 bases unmatched. Looked up from germline, CDR1 is ENHRY and CDR2 is SYGVKD. The CDR3 is made up of 16 amino acids.